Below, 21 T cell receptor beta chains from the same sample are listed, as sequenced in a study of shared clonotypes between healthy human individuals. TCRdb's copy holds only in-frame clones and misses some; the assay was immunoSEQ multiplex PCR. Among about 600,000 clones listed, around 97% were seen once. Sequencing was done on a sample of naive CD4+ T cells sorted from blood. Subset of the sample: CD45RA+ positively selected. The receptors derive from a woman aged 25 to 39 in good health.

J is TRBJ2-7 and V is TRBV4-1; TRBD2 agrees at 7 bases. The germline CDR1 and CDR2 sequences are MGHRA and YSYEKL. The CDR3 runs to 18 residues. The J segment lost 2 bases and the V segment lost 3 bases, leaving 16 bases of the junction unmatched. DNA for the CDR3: TGCGCCAGCAGCCACACAACAACCGATGGGACTACAACCTACGAGCAGTACTTC. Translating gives CASSHTTTDGTTTYEQYF.

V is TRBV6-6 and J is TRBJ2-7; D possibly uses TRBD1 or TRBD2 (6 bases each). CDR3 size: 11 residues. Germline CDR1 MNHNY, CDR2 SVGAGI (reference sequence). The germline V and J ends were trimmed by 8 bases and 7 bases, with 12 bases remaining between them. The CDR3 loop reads CASVQGGEQYF. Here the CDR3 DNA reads TGTGCCAGCGTACAGGGAGGAGAGCAGTACTTC.

The CDR3 DNA follows: TGTGCCAGCAGTGGTCGTTTAAAAAACACTGAAGCTTTCTTT. Protein: CASSGRLKNTEAFF. The V gene is TRBV28, the J gene TRBJ1-1; D call uncertain. Trimming took 5 bases from V and 2 from J, leaving 12 bases between them. This CDR3 has 14 residues. From germline, CDR1 is MDHEN and CDR2 SYDVKM.

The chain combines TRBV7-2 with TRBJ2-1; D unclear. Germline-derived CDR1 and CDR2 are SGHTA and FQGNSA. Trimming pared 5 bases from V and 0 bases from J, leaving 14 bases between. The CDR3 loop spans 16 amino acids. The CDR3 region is CASSRRPANSYNEQFF. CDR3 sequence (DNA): TGTGCCAGCAGCCGGCGTCCAGCGAACTCCTACAATGAGCAGTTCTTC.

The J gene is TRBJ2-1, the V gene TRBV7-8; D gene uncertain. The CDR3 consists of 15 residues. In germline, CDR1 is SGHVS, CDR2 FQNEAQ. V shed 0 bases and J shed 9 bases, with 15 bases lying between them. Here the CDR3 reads CASSLAILAGREQFF. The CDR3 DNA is TGTGCCAGCAGCTTAGCTATATTAGCCGGTCGTGAGCAGTTCTTC.

The CDR3 spells CASSEADSNQPQHF. The CDR3 DNA reads TGTGCCAGCAGTGAGGCAGATAGCAATCAGCCCCAGCATTTT. This rearrangement joins TRBV2 to TRBJ1-5; no clear D. The germline V gene encodes CDR1 SNHLY and CDR2 FYNNEI. The germline V and J ends were trimmed by 3 bases and 0 bases, with 6 bases remaining between them. The CDR3 spans 14 residues.

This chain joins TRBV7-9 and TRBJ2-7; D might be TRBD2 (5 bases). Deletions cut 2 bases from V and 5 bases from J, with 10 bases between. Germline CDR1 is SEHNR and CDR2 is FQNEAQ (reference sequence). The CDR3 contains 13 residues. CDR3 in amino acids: CASSLQTGDEQYF. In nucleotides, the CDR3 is TGTGCCAGCAGCTTACAGACCGGGGACGAGCAGTACTTC.

The CDR3 sequence is CASSLAASGYGTQYF. The CDR3 coding sequence is TGCGCCAGCAGCTTGGCGGCTAGCGGGTACGGGACCCAGTACTTC. The gene calls are TRBV5-1 and TRBJ2-5, with 8 bases lining up with TRBD2. The ends lost 0 bases at V and 7 bases at J; junction bases unmatched: 8. The CDR3 has 15 residues. Germline V lookup: CDR1 SGHRS, CDR2 YFSETQ.

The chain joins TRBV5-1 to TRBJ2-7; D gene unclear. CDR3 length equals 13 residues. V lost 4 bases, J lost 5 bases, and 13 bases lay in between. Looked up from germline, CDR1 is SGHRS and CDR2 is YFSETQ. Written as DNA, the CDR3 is TGCGCCAGCAGCCTTGAGGAACTCGACGAGCAGTACTTC. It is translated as CASSLEELDEQYF.

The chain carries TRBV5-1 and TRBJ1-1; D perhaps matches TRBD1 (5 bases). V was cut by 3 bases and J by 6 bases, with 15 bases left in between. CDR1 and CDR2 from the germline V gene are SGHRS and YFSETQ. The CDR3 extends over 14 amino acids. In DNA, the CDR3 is TGCGCCAGCAGCTCACCGGGACGGACCGCTGAAGCTTTCTTT. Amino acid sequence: CASSSPGRTAEAFF.

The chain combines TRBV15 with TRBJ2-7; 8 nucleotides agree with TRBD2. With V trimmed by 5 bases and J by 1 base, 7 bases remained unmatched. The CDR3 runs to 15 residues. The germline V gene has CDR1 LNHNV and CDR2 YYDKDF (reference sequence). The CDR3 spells CATSLQRGGSYEQYF. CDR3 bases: TGTGCCACCAGCCTCCAGCGCGGGGGGTCCTACGAGCAGTACTTC.

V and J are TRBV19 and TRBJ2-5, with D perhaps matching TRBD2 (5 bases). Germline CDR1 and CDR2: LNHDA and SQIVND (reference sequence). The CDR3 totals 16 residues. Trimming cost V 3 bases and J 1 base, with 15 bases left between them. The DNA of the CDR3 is TGTGCCAGTAGTATCCCCGGGAAGGGTGCCCAAGAGACCCAGTACTTC. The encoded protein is CASSIPGKGAQETQYF. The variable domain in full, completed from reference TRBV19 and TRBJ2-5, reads DGGITQSPKYLFRKEGQNVTLSCEQNLNHDAMYWYRQDPGQGLRLIYYSQIVNDFQKGDIAEGYSVSREKKESFPLTVTSAQKNPTAFYLCASSIPGKGAQETQYFGPGTRLLVL.

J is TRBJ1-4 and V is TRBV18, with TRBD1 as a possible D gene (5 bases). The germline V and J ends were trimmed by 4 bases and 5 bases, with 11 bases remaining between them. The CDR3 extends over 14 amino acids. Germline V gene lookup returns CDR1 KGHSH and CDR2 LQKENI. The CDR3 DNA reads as TGTGCCAGCTCACTGACATGGGGGAATGAAAAACTGTTTTTT. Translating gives CASSLTWGNEKLFF.

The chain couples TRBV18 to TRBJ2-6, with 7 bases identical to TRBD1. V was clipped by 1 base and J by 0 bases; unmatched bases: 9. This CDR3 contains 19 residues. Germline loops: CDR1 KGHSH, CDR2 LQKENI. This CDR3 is CASSPLVGTAISGANVLTF. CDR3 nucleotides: TGTGCCAGCTCACCACTGGTCGGGACAGCAATCTCTGGGGCCAACGTCCTGACTTTC.

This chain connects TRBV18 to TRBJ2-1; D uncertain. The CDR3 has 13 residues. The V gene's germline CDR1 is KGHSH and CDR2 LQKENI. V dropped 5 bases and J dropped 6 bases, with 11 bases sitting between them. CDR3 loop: CASSAGDPNEQFF. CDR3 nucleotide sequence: TGTGCCAGCTCAGCAGGAGATCCCAATGAGCAGTTCTTC.

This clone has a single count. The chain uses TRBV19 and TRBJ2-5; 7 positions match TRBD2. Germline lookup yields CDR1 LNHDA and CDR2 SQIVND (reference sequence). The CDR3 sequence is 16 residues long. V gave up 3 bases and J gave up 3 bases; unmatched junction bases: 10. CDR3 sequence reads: CASSIKRGLREETQYF. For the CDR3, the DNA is TGTGCCAGTAGTATCAAGCGGGGTCTGCGGGAAGAGACCCAGTACTTC.

The CDR3 here is CASSLASWSEQFF. The CDR3 coding sequence is TGTGCCAGCAGCTTGGCTAGTTGGAGTGAGCAGTTCTTC. The rearrangement joins TRBV5-4 to TRBJ2-1; no clear D gene. This CDR3 contains 13 residues. Trimming took 0 bases from V and 9 from J, leaving 10 bases between them. Looked up from germline, CDR1 is SGHNT and CDR2 is YYREEE (reference sequence).

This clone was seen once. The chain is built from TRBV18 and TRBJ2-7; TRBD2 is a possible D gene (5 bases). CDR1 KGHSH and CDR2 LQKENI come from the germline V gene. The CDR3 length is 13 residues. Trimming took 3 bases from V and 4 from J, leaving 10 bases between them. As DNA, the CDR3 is TGTGCCAGCTCACCTACCGAGGGATACGAGCAGTACTTC. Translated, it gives CASSPTEGYEQYF.

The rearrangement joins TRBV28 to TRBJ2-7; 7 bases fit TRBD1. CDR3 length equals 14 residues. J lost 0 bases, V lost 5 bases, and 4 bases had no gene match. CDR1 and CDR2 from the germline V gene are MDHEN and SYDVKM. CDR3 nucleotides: TGTGCCAGCAGTCTGACAGGGACCTCCTACGAGCAGTACTTC. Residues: CASSLTGTSYEQYF.

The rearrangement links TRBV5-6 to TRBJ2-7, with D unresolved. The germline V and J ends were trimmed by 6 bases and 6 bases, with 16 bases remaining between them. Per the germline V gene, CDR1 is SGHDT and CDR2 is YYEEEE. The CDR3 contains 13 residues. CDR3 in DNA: TGTGCCAGCAACCATTACGGTGCGGCCGAGCAGTACTTC. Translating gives CASNHYGAAEQYF.

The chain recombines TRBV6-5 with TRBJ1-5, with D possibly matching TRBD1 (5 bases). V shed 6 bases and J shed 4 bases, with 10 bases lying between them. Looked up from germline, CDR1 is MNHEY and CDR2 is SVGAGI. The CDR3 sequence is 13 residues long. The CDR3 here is CASRPTENQPQHF. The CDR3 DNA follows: TGTGCCAGCAGGCCGACAGAGAATCAGCCCCAGCATTTT.